These 14 T cell receptor beta chains were all obtained from the same sample, sequenced in a study of monozygotic twins with inflammatory bowel disease (dated by TCRdb to the late 2010s). Library preparation employed 5' RACE. The sample was run on an Illumina HiSeq 2500. Following reprocessing of the reads by TCRdb, the data hold one row per CDR3 protein sequence and no DNA is available. This sample's table contains 350,000 to 400,000 distinct CDR3 sequences. The leading ten clones occupy 2.5% to 3% of the sample. What was sequenced was blood. The source is a human donor with ulcerative colitis or Crohn's disease, or a healthy co-twin of an affected twin (not recorded which).

This chain joins TRBV7-6 and TRBJ1-1; TCRdb reports TRBD1, a call that lacks DNA to check it against. CDR3 length: 16 amino acids. Germline V CDR1 and CDR2: SGHVS, FNYEAQ. The chain's CDR3 is CASSLTGGRRSTEAFF. The complete variable domain, with remaining parts taken from reference TRBV7-6 and TRBJ1-1, reads GAGVSQSPRYKVTKRGQDVALRCDPISGHVSLYWYRQALGQGPEFLTYFNYEAQQDKSGLPNDRFSAERPEGSISTLTIQRTEQRDSAMYRCASSLTGGRRSTEAFFGQGTRLTVV.

The rearrangement uses TRBV20-1 and TRBJ2-7; lacking DNA, the TRBD2 call made by TCRdb goes unchecked. The CDR3 consists of 11 residues. The germline CDR1 and CDR2 sequences are DFQATT and SNEGSKA (reference sequence). CDR3 sequence: CSAWDGTQQYF.

The genes are TRBV5-1 and TRBJ2-5; the TCRdb call, TRBD2, lacks DNA for checking. The germline CDR1 and CDR2 sequences are SGHRS and YFSETQ. The CDR3 runs to 17 residues. The CDR3 sequence is CASSLRTSGGYQETQYF.

The chain's CDR3 is CASSVLDRAVDSPLHF. The chain recombines TRBV9 with TRBJ1-6; TCRdb indicates TRBD1, and absent DNA this call remains unverified. Germline V gene lookup returns CDR1 SGDLS and CDR2 YYNGEE. The CDR3 is 16 residues long.

This chain joins TRBV12-3 or TRBV12-4 and TRBJ1-5. This CDR3 has 14 residues. The CDR3 here is CASSLSRTNQPQHF.

CDR3 in amino acids: CASSLGYRTSGAVDTQYF. V gene TRBV11-1 combines with J gene TRBJ2-3; with no DNA, the TCRdb D assignment of TRBD2 cannot be verified. There are 18 residues in the CDR3. Germline assignment: CDR1 SGHAT and CDR2 FQDESV (reference sequence).

The chain couples TRBV7-2 to TRBJ2-5; the TRBD2 assignment by TCRdb is unverifiable without DNA. CDR3 length: 13 residues. Germline V gene sequence: CDR1 SGHTA, CDR2 FQGNSA. The CDR3 here is CASSFLGDETQYF. Supplemented by reference TRBV7-2 and TRBJ2-5, the full variable domain reads GAGVSQSPSNKVTEKGKDVELRCDPISGHTALYWYRQSLGQGLEFLIYFQGNSAPDKSGLPSDRFSAERTGGSVSTLTIQRTQQEDSAVYLCASSFLGDETQYFGPGTRLLVL.

The J gene is TRBJ1-1, the V gene TRBV12-3 or TRBV12-4; TCRdb reports TRBD1, a call that lacks DNA to check it against. The CDR3 extends over 15 amino acids. The CDR3 reads CASRPQGAVNTEAFF.

V is TRBV6-5 and J is TRBJ2-2; TCRdb picks TRBD2, but there is no DNA to check that call. Per the germline V gene, CDR1 is MNHEY and CDR2 is SVGAGI. The CDR3 sequence is 16 residues long. CDR3 in amino acids: CASSYSGTSYTGELFF.

V gene TRBV12-3 or TRBV12-4 combines with J gene TRBJ2-1; no DNA is available, so the TRBD1 call from TCRdb remains unchecked. The CDR3 runs 15 residues. CDR3 sequence: CASSARTGYHNEQFF.

V is TRBV6-1 and J is TRBJ2-7; TCRdb gives TRBD1 as the D gene, but with no DNA this cannot be confirmed. This CDR3 contains 14 residues. Germline loops: CDR1 MNHNS, CDR2 SASEGT. The CDR3 sequence is CASRGPGRMGEQYF.

J is TRBJ2-3 and V is TRBV27; TCRdb returns TRBD2, unconfirmable since there is no DNA. The CDR3 has 16 residues. Germline loops: CDR1 MNHEY, CDR2 SMNVEV (reference sequence). CDR3 residues: CASSALTRRGTDTQYF.

The chain joins TRBV5-1 to TRBJ1-5; TCRdb selects TRBD1, and the lack of DNA leaves this call unchecked. The CDR3 contains 18 residues. The V gene's germline CDR1 is SGHRS and CDR2 YFSETQ. The CDR3 here is CASSLDPSWGQWDQPQHF. The variable domain in full, completed from reference TRBV5-1 and TRBJ1-5, reads KAGVTQTPRYLIKTRGQQVTLSCSPISGHRSVSWYQQTPGQGLQFLFEYFSETQRNKGNFPGRFSGRQFSNSRSEMNVSTLELGDSALYLCASSLDPSWGQWDQPQHFGDGTRLSIL.

The V and J genes are TRBV20-1 and TRBJ2-6. The CDR3 is 15 residues long. From germline, CDR1 is DFQATT and CDR2 SNEGSKA (reference sequence). CDR3 sequence reads: CSARDGDSGANVLTF.